This T cell receptor (beta chain) emerged from a study of identical twins. MiXCR, applied by TCRdb to the 5' RACE reads, yields one record per CDR3 protein. There are some 1,600,000 distinct CDR3 sequences in the sample; about 31% occur only once, and 0.25% to 0.3% lies in the top ten. The CDR3 spans 15 residues. Germline lookup yields CDR1 MNHNS and CDR2 SASEGT. V gave up 7 bases and J gave up 6 bases; unmatched junction bases: 9. This rearrangement joins TRBV6-1 to TRBJ1-5, with TRBD1 identical over 10 bases. The receptor's source is a newborn girl in good health. Sample: cord blood. Here the CDR3 DNA reads TGTGCCAGCACTAGAGACAGGGGGCTGGTTCAGCCCCAGCATTTT. Amino acid sequence: CASTRDRGLVQPQHF.